The T cell receptor beta chain under discussion was sequenced for a study of sequential checkpoint blockade in melanoma. Study-wide background: TCRbeta immunosequencing was performed on DNA from more than 75 pretreatment melanoma tumor samples. After nivolumab or ipilimumab alone, some 22 patients had week-13 rebiopsies. Findings and limits, study-wide: Patients with week-13 increases in T-cell fraction and clonality benefited about 30 times more often.

Notes on this clone: Its antigen is undetermined.

The CDR3 length is 14 residues. The germline gives CDR1 MNHGY, CDR2 SAAAGT. V gave up 2 bases and J gave up 4 bases, with 9 bases separating them. The sample's treatment: randomized to nivolumab then ipilimumab (arm A) or the reverse (arm B). No patient had prior DNA-damaging chemotherapy. Sequenced by immunoSEQ multiplex PCR; TCRdb stores in-frame clones only, minus some. The repertoire holds 3,200 or so clones, around a sixth seen once, with about 25% in the top ten. This chain links TRBV6-8 with TRBJ2-1; TRBD2 might be the D (5 bases). This clonotype was obtained from a human donor with melanoma. The sequencing here drew on tumor tissue (inferred from file names), taken from a patient given nivolumab and ipilimumab in sequence. CDR3 region: CASSYNSAYNEQFF. Written as DNA, the CDR3 is TGTGCCAGCAGTTACAATAGCGCTTACAATGAGCAGTTCTTC.